The T cell receptor beta chain under discussion was sequenced for a study of vaccination and CD4 T cells after COVID-19. Turning to the study itself: Convalescent patients gave post-COVID blood a median about 95 days post-diagnosis, range 35 to 161.

The CDR3 is 17 amino acids. V lost 0 bases, J lost 0 bases, and 15 bases lay in between. The treatment here: approximately nine-day PBMC culture with coronavirus spike peptide pools or control peptides (ViraFEST assay). The Oncomine TCR Beta short-read assay sequenced DNA from cultured CD4+ T cells. TCRdb called the PCR reads again in MiXCR, with one record for every CDR3 protein. Of around 5,500 distinct CDR3 sequences in the sample, around 69% were seen once. In regard to this clonotype: Its antigen is currently unknown.

The clonotype comes from a human donor who had recovered from COVID-19. The sample taken for sequencing was CD4+ T cells from blood, cultured in vitro. This chain links TRBV5-3 with TRBJ2-5; maybe TRBD2 (5 bases). TRBV5-3 is an open reading frame, and its role is uncertain. The DNA for the CDR3 is TGTGCCAGAAGCTTGGATGTGGTAGGGAGATACCAAGAGACCCAGTACTTC. Translation gives CARSLDVVGRYQETQYF.